Presented here are 8 T cell receptor beta chains from one specimen sequenced in a study of blood T cell repertoires in COVID-19. The repertoire was sequenced with immunoSEQ multiplex PCR; TCRdb's copy has only in-frame clones and lacks some. Of hundreds of thousands of clones listed, about 80% are singletons. The sample was peripheral blood. Receptor source: a man aged 80 or over with acute or convalescent COVID-19.

This clone was found a few times. V gene TRBV7-3 combines with J gene TRBJ1-2; maybe TRBD1 (6 bases). Trimming pared 3 bases from V and 4 bases from J, leaving 9 bases between. This CDR3 has 13 amino acids. The V gene's germline CDR1 is SGHTA and CDR2 FQGTGA. The CDR3 DNA reads as TGTGCCAGCAGCTTTACAGGGACCTATGGCTACACCTTC. It encodes CASSFTGTYGYTF. Together with reference TRBV7-3 and TRBJ1-2, the CDR3 gives the full variable domain: GAGVSQTPSNKVTEKGKYVELRCDPISGHTALYWYRQSLGQGPEFLIYFQGTGAADDSGLPNDRFFAVRPEGSVSTLKIQRTERGDSAVYLCASSFTGTYGYTFGSGTRLTVV.

The genes are TRBV6-5 and TRBJ1-2, with a possible D match to TRBD1 (6 bases). The V and J ends lost 4 bases and 3 bases respectively, with 12 bases between them. CDR1 and CDR2 from the germline V gene are MNHEY and SVGAGI. There are 14 residues in the CDR3. As DNA, the CDR3 is TGTGCCAGCAGTTTCGAGGGGGTCTACTATGGCTACACCTTC. Its protein is CASSFEGVYYGYTF.

This clone has just one count. The V gene is TRBV30, the J gene TRBJ2-1, with D possibly matching TRBD2 (7 bases). From germline, CDR1 is GTSNPN and CDR2 SVGIG (reference sequence). V gave up 8 bases and J gave up 6 bases, with 20 bases separating them. There are 14 residues in the CDR3. The CDR3 DNA is TGTGCCCGAGGGGGGCTAGCGGTCACCAATGAGCAGTTCTTC. The encoded protein is CARGGLAVTNEQFF. Supplemented by reference TRBV30 and TRBJ2-1, the full variable domain reads SQTIHQWPATLVQPVGSPLSLECTVEGTSNPNLYWYRQAAGRGLQLLFYSVGIGQISSEVPQNLSASRPQDRQFILSSKKLLLSDSGFYLCARGGLAVTNEQFFGPGTRLTVL.

This clone showed up just a few times. The chain joins TRBV6-5 to TRBJ2-7; 7 bases align to TRBD1. V lost 8 bases, J lost 4 bases, and 5 bases stayed unmatched. The CDR3 runs to 12 residues. Germline CDR1 and CDR2: MNHEY and SVGAGI. The CDR3 here is CASEDRAYEQYF. CDR3 nucleotide sequence: TGTGCCAGCGAAGACAGGGCTTACGAGCAGTACTTC.

The V and J genes are TRBV7-3 and TRBJ2-5; 15 bases agree with TRBD2. CDR3 length equals 15 residues. V was clipped by 5 bases and J by 4 bases; unmatched bases: 2. In germline, CDR1 is SGHTA, CDR2 FQGTGA. The CDR3 loop is CASSRGLAGGETQYF. DNA of the CDR3: TGTGCCAGCAGCCGGGGACTAGCGGGAGGAGAGACCCAGTACTTC.

This rearrangement joins TRBV7-3 to TRBJ2-3; D not certain. Trimming left V 2 bases short and J 1 base short, with 7 bases between. Germline lookup yields CDR1 SGHTA and CDR2 FQGTGA. This CDR3 spans 14 amino acids. CDR3 DNA: TGTGCCAGCAGCTTACAGGATGGCACAGATACGCAGTATTTT. This translates into CASSLQDGTDTQYF.

The chain carries TRBV5-4 and TRBJ1-5; D might be TRBD1 (5 bases). Trimming stripped 0 bases from V and 7 bases from J, with 14 bases between. Germline CDR1 is SGHNT and CDR2 is YYREEE (reference sequence). The CDR3 has 15 amino acids. The CDR3 here is CASSLGGSQGQPQHF. DNA for the CDR3: TGTGCCAGCAGCTTGGGTGGGTCCCAGGGCCAGCCCCAGCATTTT.

This clone was found a few times. The chain combines TRBV10-2 with TRBJ2-1; 9 bases are a match to TRBD2. Per germline, CDR1 WSHSY and CDR2 SAAADI. The V and J ends lost 0 bases and 6 bases, in that order; junction bases with no gene match: 18. The CDR3 has 20 amino acids. The DNA for the CDR3 is TGCGCCAGCAGTGAGTCTATATTGCGGCGGCGGGAGGGAAAGGGCAATGAGCAGTTCTTC. Protein product: CASSESILRRREGKGNEQFF.